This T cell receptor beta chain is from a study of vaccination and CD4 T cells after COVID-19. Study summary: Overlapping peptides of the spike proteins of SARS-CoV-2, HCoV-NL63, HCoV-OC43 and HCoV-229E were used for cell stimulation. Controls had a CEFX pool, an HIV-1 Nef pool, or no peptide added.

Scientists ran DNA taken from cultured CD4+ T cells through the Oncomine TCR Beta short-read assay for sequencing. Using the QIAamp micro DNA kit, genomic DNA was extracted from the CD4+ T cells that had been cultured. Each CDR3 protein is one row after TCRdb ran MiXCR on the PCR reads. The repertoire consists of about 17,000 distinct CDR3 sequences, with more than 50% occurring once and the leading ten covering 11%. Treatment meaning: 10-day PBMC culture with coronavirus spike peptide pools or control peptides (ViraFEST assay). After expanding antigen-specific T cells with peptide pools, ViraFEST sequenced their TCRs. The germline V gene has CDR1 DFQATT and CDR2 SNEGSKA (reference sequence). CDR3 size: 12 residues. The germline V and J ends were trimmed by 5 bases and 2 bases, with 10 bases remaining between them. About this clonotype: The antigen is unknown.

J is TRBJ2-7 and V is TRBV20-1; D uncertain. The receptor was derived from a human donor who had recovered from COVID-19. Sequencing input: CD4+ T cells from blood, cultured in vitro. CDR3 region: CSARSGAYEQYF. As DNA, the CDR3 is TGCAGTGCTCGTTCGGGCGCCTACGAGCAGTACTTC.